This TCR beta chain was sequenced for a study of CD8+ T cells in alopecia areata. Germline V CDR1 and CDR2: SGHDT, YYEEEE. Trimming took 5 bases from V and 5 from J; bases not matched to a gene: 10. This CDR3 is built from 14 residues. The authors extracted RNA and reverse transcribed it into cDNA as the sequencing template. This table comes from immunoSEQ multiplex PCR, and its TCRdb copy is limited to in-frame clones, with some not included. Of roughly 150,000 clones listed, 45% to 60% are singletons. The specimen comprised CD8+ T cells sorted from blood, sampled at week 0. The V and J genes are TRBV5-6 and TRBJ2-7; 7 bases match TRBD1. This receptor was identified in a human donor with alopecia areata. CDR3 in DNA: TGTGCCAGCAGTCCAATGACAGGGACCCACGAGCAGTACTTC. The encoded protein is CASSPMTGTHEQYF.